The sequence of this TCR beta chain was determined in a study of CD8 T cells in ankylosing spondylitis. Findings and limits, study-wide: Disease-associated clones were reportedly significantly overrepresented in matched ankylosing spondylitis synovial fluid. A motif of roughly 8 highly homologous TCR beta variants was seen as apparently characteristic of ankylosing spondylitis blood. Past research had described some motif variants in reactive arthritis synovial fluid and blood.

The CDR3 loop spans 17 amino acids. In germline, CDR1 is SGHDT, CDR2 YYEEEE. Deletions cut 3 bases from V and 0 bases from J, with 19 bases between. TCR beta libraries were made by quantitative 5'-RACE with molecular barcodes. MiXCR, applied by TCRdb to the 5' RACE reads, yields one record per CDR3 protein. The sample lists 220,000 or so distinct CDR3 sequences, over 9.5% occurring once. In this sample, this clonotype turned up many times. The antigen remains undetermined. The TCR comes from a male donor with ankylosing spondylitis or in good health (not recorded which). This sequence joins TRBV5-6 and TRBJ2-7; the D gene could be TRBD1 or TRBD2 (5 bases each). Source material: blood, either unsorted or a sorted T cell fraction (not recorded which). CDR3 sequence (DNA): TGTGCCAGCAGCTCCCGGTCCGGGGCTTACCTCTCCTACGAGCAGTACTTC. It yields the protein CASSSRSGAYLSYEQYF.